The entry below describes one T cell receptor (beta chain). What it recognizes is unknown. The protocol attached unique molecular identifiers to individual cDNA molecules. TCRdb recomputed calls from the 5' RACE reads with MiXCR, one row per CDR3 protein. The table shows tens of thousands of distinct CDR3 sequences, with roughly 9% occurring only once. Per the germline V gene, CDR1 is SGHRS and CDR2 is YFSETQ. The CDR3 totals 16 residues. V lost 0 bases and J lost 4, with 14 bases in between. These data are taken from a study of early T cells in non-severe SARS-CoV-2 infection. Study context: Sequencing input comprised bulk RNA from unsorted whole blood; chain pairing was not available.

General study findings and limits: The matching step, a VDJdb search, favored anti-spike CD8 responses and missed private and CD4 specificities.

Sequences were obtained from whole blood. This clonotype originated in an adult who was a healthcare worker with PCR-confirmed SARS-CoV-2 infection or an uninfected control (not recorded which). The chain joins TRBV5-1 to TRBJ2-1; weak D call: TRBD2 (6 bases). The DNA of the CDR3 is TGCGCCAGCAGCTTGGCCGGGGAGGCGCGTTACAATGAGCAGTTCTTC. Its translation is CASSLAGEARYNEQFF.